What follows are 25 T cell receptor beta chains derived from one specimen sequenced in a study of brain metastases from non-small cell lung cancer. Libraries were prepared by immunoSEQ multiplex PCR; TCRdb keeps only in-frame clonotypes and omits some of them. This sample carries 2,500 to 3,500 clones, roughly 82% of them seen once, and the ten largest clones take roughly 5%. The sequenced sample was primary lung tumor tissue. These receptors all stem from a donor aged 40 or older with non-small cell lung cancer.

The chain's CDR3 is CASSLGDRVRGTDTQYF. The CDR3 bases are TGTGCCAGCAGCTTAGGAGACCGGGTAAGGGGCACAGATACGCAGTATTTT. The V and J genes are TRBV7-8 and TRBJ2-3; unclear D gene. V lost 1 base to trimming and J lost 1 base, with 15 bases between them. CDR1 is SGHVS, CDR2 FQNEAQ, per germline. The CDR3 contains 17 residues.

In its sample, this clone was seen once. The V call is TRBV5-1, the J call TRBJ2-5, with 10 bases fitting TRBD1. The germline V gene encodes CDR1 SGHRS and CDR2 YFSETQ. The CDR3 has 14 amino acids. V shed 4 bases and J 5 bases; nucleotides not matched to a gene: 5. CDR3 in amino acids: CASSPTGGLETQYF. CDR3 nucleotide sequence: TGCGCCAGCAGCCCGACAGGGGGCTTGGAGACCCAGTACTTC.

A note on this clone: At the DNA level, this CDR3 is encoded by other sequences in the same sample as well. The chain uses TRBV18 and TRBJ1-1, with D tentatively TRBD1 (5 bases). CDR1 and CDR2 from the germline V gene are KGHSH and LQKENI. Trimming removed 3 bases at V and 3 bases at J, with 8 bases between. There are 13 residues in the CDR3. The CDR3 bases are TGTGCCAGCTCACCTCGCAGGGACACTGAAGCTTTCTTT. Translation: CASSPRRDTEAFF.

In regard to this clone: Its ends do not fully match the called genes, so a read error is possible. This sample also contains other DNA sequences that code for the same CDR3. In nucleotides, the CDR3 is TGTGCTAGCAGTCCCGGAGGGGCCCCCACTGAAGCTTTCTTT. Translating gives CASSPGGAPTEAFF. The chain is built from TRBV6-4 and TRBJ1-1; D perhaps matches TRBD1 (5 bases). The CDR3 has 14 residues. The germline CDR1 and CDR2 sequences are MRHNA and SNTAGT.

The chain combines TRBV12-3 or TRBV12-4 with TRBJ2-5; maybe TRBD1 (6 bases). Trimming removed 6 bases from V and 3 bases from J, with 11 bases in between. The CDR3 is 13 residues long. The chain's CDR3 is CASSSRGEETQYF. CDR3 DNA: TGTGCCAGCAGCTCCAGGGGAGAAGAGACCCAGTACTTC.

The CDR3 region has the DNA TGTGCCAGCAGGTCATCCGGGAGACAGGCAGATACGCAGTATTTT. It encodes CASRSSGRQADTQYF. V and J are TRBV6-5 and TRBJ2-3; the D call may be TRBD1 or TRBD2 (6 bases each). The CDR3 runs 15 residues. The germline V gene encodes CDR1 MNHEY and CDR2 SVGAGI. Trimming stripped 6 bases from V and 4 bases from J, with 17 bases between.

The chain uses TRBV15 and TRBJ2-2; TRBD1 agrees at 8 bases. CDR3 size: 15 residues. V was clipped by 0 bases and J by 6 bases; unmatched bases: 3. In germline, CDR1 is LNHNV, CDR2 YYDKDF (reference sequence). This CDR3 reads CATSREDREAGELFF. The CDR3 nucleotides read TGTGCCACCAGCAGAGAGGACAGGGAGGCCGGGGAGCTGTTTTTT.

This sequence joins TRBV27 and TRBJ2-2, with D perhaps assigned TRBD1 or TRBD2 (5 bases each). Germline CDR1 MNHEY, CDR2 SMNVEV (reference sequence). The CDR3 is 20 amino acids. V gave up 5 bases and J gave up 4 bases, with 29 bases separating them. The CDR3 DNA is TGTGCCAGCAGTGCCCAGACTACGGGCGGCAGGGTCGGCGCCACCGGGGAGCTGTTTTTT. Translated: CASSAQTTGGRVGATGELFF.

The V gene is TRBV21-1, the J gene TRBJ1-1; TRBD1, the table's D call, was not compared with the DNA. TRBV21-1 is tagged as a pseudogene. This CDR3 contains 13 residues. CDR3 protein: CAPTGGMNIEAFF. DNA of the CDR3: TGTGCCCCTACAGGGGGTATGAACATTGAAGCTTTCTTT.

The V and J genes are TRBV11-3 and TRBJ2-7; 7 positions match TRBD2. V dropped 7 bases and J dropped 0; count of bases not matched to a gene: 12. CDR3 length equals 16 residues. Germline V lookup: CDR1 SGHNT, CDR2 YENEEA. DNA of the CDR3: TGTGCCAGCAACTCACGGACACTAGCGAGCTCCTACGAGCAGTACTTC. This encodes CASNSRTLASSYEQYF.

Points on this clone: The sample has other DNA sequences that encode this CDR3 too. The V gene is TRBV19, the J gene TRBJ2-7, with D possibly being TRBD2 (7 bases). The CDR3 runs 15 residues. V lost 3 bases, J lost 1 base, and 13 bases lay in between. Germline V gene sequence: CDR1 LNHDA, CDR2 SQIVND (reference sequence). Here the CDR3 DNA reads TGTGCCAGTAGTATTCCAGGGGAGGGATCCTACGAGCAGTACTTC. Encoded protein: CASSIPGEGSYEQYF.

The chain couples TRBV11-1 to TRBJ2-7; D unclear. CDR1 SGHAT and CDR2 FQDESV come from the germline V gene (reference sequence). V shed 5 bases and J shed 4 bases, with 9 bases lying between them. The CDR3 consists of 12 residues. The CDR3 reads CASSDFWYEQYF. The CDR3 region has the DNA TGTGCCAGCAGCGACTTTTGGTACGAGCAGTACTTC.

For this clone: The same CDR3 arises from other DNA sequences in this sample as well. For the CDR3, the DNA is TGCGCCAGCAGCCCGGGTTTCCAAGAGACCCAGTACTTC. Encoded protein: CASSPGFQETQYF. J is TRBJ2-5 and V is TRBV5-1; D is ambiguous. The CDR3 loop spans 13 amino acids. Deletions cut 4 bases from V and 1 base from J, with 8 bases between. Germline loops: CDR1 SGHRS, CDR2 YFSETQ.

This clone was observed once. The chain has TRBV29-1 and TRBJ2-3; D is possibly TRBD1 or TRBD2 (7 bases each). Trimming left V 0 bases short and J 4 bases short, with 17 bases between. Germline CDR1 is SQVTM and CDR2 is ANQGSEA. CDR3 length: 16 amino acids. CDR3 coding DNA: TGCAGCGTTGAAGACGCCAGGGGGGGTCGGGCAGATACGCAGTATTTT. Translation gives CSVEDARGGRADTQYF.

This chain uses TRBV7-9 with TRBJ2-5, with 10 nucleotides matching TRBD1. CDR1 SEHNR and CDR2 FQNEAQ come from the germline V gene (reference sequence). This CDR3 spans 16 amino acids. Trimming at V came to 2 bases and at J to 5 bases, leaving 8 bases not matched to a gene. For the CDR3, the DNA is TGTGCCAGCAGCTTACCCGCTGGGACAGGGGACGAGACCCAGTACTTC. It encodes CASSLPAGTGDETQYF.

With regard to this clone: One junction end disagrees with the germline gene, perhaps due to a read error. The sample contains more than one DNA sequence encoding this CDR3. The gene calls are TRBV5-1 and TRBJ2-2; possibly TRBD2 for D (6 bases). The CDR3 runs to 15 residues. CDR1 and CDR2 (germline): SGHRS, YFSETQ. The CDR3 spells CASSFWGEDTGELFF. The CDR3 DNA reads TGCGCCAGTAGCTTTTGGGGGGAGGACACCGGGGAGCTGTTTTTT.

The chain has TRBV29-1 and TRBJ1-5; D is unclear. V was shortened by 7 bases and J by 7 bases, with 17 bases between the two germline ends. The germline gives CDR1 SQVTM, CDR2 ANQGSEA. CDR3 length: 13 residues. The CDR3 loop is CSATFARGQPQHF. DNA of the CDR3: TGCAGCGCCACATTCGCCCGGGGACAGCCCCAGCATTTT. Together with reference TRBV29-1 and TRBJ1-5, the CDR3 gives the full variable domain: SAVISQKPSRDICQRGTSLTIQCQVDSQVTMMFWYRQQPGQSLTLIATANQGSEATYESGFVIDKFPISRPNLTFSTLTVSNMSPEDSSIYLCSATFARGQPQHFGDGTRLSIL.

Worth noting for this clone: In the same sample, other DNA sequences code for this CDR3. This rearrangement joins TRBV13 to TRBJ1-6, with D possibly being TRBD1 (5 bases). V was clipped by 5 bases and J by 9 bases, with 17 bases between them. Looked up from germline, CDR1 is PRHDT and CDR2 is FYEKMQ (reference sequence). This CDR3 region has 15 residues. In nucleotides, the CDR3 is TGTGCCAGCAGCCAGGGACTCCAGGGAAGTTCACCCCTCCACTTT. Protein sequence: CASSQGLQGSSPLHF.

CDR3 residues: CASQGGDGDTQYF. The CDR3 DNA is TGTGCCAGCCAGGGGGGAGATGGAGATACGCAGTATTTT. The V and J genes are TRBV18 and TRBJ2-3; maybe TRBD1 (7 bases). This CDR3 spans 13 amino acids. Germline CDR1 reads KGHSH; CDR2 reads LQKENI. V was shortened by 8 bases and J by 5 bases, with 14 bases between the two germline ends. The full variable domain, in which reference TRBV18 and TRBJ2-3 provide the parts outside the CDR3, is NAGVMQNPRHLVRRRGQEARLRCSPMKGHSHVYWYRQLPEEGLKFMVYLQKENIIDESGMPKERFSAEFPKEGPSILRIQQVVRGDSAAYFCASQGGDGDTQYFGPGTRLTVL.

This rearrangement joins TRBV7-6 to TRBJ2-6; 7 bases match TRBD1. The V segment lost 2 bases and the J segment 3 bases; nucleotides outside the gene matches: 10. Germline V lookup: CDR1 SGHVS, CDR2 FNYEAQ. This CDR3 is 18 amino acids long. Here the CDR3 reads CASSLNPPTGYGANVLTF. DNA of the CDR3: TGTGCCAGCAGCTTAAACCCCCCGACAGGGTATGGGGCCAACGTCCTGACTTTC.

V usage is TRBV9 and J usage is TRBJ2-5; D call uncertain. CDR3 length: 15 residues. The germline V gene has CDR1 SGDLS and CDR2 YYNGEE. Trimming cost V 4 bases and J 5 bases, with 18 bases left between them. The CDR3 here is CASSTSAVGAETQYF. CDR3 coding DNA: TGTGCCAGCAGCACCTCTGCGGTGGGCGCGGAGACCCAGTACTTC. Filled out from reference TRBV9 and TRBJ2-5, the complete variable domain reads DSGVTQTPKHLITATGQRVTLRCSPRSGDLSVYWYQQSLDQGLQFLIQYYNGEERAKGNILERFSAQQFPDLHSELNLSSLELGDSALYFCASSTSAVGAETQYFGPGTRLLVL.

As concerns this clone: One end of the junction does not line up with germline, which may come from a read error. The CDR3 bases are TGTGCCACCAATGATTGGGCCAGGGGGGGTGGCTACACCTTC. The encoded protein is CATNDWARGGGYTF. This chain joins TRBV24-1 and TRBJ1-2; 7 nucleotides agree with TRBD1. The CDR3 is 14 residues long. Germline CDR1 KGHDR, CDR2 SFDVKD.

The CDR3 coding sequence is TGTGCCTCCCAGGCAGCAGGCACCGGGGAGCTGTTTTTT. This translates into CASQAAGTGELFF. The chain joins TRBV6-5 to TRBJ2-2; D uncertain. Trimming cost V 11 bases and J 4 bases, with 14 bases left between them. The CDR3 is made up of 13 amino acids. The V gene's germline CDR1 is MNHEY and CDR2 SVGAGI.

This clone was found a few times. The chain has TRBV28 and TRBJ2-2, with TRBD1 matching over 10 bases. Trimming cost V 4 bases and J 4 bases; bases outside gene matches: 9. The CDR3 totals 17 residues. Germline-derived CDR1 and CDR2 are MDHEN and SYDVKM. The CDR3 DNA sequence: TGTGCCAGCAGTTCCGGGACAGGGGAGTTTGGCACCGGGGAGCTGTTTTTT. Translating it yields CASSSGTGEFGTGELFF.

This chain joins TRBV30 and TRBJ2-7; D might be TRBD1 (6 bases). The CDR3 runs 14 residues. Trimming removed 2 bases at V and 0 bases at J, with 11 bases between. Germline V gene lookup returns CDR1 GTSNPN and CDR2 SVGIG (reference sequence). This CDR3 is CAWSMTGSSYEQYF. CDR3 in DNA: TGTGCCTGGAGTATGACAGGTAGCTCCTACGAGCAGTACTTC.